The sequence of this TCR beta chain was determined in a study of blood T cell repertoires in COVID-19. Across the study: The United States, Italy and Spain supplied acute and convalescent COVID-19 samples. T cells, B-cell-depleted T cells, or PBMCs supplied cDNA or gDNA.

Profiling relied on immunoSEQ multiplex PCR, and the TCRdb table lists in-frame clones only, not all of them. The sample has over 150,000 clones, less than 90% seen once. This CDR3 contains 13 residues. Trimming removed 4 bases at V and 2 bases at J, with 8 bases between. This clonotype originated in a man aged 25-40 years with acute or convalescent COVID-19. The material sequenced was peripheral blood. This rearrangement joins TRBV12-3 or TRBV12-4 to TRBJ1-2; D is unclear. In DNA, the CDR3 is TGTGCCAGCAGTTCCGGGAACAACTATGGCTACACCTTC. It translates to CASSSGNNYGYTF.